The 22 T cell receptor beta chains listed next were all sequenced from one sample in a study of graft-versus-host responses after intestinal transplantation. Libraries were prepared by immunoSEQ multiplex PCR; TCRdb keeps only in-frame clonotypes and omits some of them. The sample contains around 30,000 clones, approximately 87% of which appear only once. The material was PBMCs, obtained 27 to 29 days after intestinal transplant. These receptor sequences come from a human patient who received an intestinal transplant, so some T cells may come from the graft donor.

The J gene is TRBJ1-2, the V gene TRBV4-1, with a weak D call TRBD1 (6 bases). The CDR3 loop spans 21 amino acids. The V and J ends lost 1 base and 4 bases respectively, with 31 bases between them. Germline V gene data show CDR1 as MGHRA and CDR2 as YSYEKL. CDR3 residues: CASSQVEGWGLGTRYGYGYTF. CDR3 bases: TGCGCCAGCAGCCAAGTTGAAGGCTGGGGCCTCGGGACACGCTACGGCTATGGCTACACCTTC.

The rearrangement links TRBV28 to TRBJ2-1; unclear D gene. Trimming shortened V by 3 bases and J by 8 bases, and 14 bases separated the two germline ends. CDR3 length: 14 amino acids. Germline V gene lookup returns CDR1 MDHEN and CDR2 SYDVKM. Here the CDR3 DNA reads TGTGCCAGCAGTTTGCCTACGGTGGAAGATGAGCAGTTCTTC. Amino acids: CASSLPTVEDEQFF.

The chain is built from TRBV6-5 and TRBJ2-5; 7 positions match TRBD1. The CDR3 contains 14 residues. The junction had 3 bases not matched to a gene; V was cut back by 4 bases and J by 1 base. Germline CDR1 and CDR2: MNHEY and SVGAGI. As DNA, the CDR3 is TGTGCCAGCAGTTTACAGGGGATCCAAGAGACCCAGTACTTC. It codes for CASSLQGIQETQYF.

The gene calls are TRBV9 and TRBJ1-2, with a tentative D call TRBD1 (5 bases). The V gene's germline CDR1 is SGDLS and CDR2 YYNGEE. V was cut by 2 bases and J by 2 bases, with 7 bases left in between. The CDR3 spans 13 residues. CDR3 DNA: TGTGCCAGCAGCGTCGGGGCCAACTATGGCTACACCTTC. Translating gives CASSVGANYGYTF. The complete variable domain, with remaining parts taken from reference TRBV9 and TRBJ1-2, reads DSGVTQTPKHLITATGQRVTLRCSPRSGDLSVYWYQQSLDQGLQFLIQYYNGEERAKGNILERFSAQQFPDLHSELNLSSLELGDSALYFCASSVGANYGYTFGSGTRLTVV.

This clone was detected only a few times. The conserved phenylalanine or tryptophan normally closing the CDR3 is absent here, so this likely arose from a read error. The DNA is omitted, as the CDR3 cannot be located on it reliably, and the CDR3 follows TCRdb's listing. The chain couples TRBV7-9 to TRBJ2-7; no check of the table's D call, TRBD1, against the DNA was made. The length of the CDR3 is 13 amino acids, counting both ends. CDR1 and CDR2 (germline): SEHNR, FQNEAQ (reference sequence). This chain's CDR3 is CASSLNPGQGEGA.

This chain links TRBV12-5 with TRBJ1-5; 9 bases are a match to TRBD1. Per germline, CDR1 LGHNT and CDR2 FRNRAP. V lost 5 bases, J lost 5 bases, and 7 bases stayed unmatched. The CDR3 runs 15 residues. CDR3 nucleotide sequence: TGTGCTAGTGGTGCCGGGACAGGGCTTTATCAGCCCCAGCATTTT. Protein: CASGAGTGLYQPQHF.

V and J are TRBV9 and TRBJ2-7; 8 nucleotides match TRBD2. Germline V CDR1 and CDR2: SGDLS, YYNGEE. The junction had 5 bases not matched to a gene; V was cut back by 4 bases and J by 2 bases. The CDR3 has 14 residues. The CDR3 loop reads CASSPGGVPYEQYF. The CDR3 bases are TGTGCCAGCAGCCCGGGGGGGGTCCCCTACGAGCAGTACTTC.

The V call is TRBV9, the J call TRBJ2-3; the D gene is possibly TRBD2 (6 bases). CDR1 is SGDLS and CDR2 is YYNGEE in the germline V gene. The length of the CDR3 is 15 residues. V shed 0 bases and J shed 0 bases, with 8 bases lying between them. The CDR3 loop reads CASSVGEASTDTQYF. Here the CDR3 DNA reads TGTGCCAGCAGCGTAGGGGAGGCTAGCACAGATACGCAGTATTTT.

The chain is built from TRBV27 and TRBJ2-7; TRBD1 matches at 7 bases. This CDR3 is 13 amino acids long. J was trimmed by 7 bases and V by 5 bases; bases with no gene match: 8. The V gene's germline CDR1 is MNHEY and CDR2 SMNVEV (reference sequence). The DNA of the CDR3 is TGTGCCAGCAGTACGGGACAGCTCACGGAGCAGTACTTC. Encoded protein: CASSTGQLTEQYF.

The rearrangement links TRBV4-1 to TRBJ2-7, with 7 bases aligning to TRBD1. The CDR3 runs to 16 residues. The germline CDR1 and CDR2 sequences are MGHRA and YSYEKL. J gave up 4 bases and V 0 bases, and 9 bases lay outside the gene matches. The chain's CDR3 is CASSQEGQDQGYEQYF. The CDR3, as DNA: TGCGCCAGCAGCCAAGAAGGACAGGACCAGGGGTACGAGCAGTACTTC.

V gene TRBV30 combines with J gene TRBJ2-1; D remains unclear. The ends were cut back, 8 bases at V and 10 bases at J, with 24 bases in the middle. CDR1 GTSNPN and CDR2 SVGIG come from the germline V gene (reference sequence). The CDR3 sequence is 14 residues long. CDR3 nucleotides: TGTGCCATGCGTCCGGACCCTCCGAGAAGGGAGCAGTTCTTC. Residues: CAMRPDPPRREQFF. Full variable domain (rest looked up from reference TRBV30 and TRBJ2-1): SQTIHQWPATLVQPVGSPLSLECTVEGTSNPNLYWYRQAAGRGLQLLFYSVGIGQISSEVPQNLSASRPQDRQFILSSKKLLLSDSGFYLCAMRPDPPRREQFFGPGTRLTVL.

The chain uses TRBV11-1 and TRBJ2-3; D unresolved. Deletions cut 2 bases from V and 0 bases from J, with 9 bases between. The V gene's germline CDR1 is SGHAT and CDR2 FQDESV (reference sequence). This CDR3 contains 15 residues. The DNA for the CDR3 is TGTGCCAGCAGCTTATCCTCCGTGAGCACAGATACGCAGTATTTT. Protein: CASSLSSVSTDTQYF.

This chain uses TRBV5-1 with TRBJ2-3; 10 bases fit TRBD2. Trimming cost V 0 bases and J 4 bases; bases outside gene matches: 5. The CDR3 runs 16 residues. Looked up from germline, CDR1 is SGHRS and CDR2 is YFSETQ. CDR3 region: CASSLEGSGRPDTQYF. The CDR3 nucleotides are TGCGCCAGCAGCTTGGAGGGTAGCGGGAGGCCAGATACGCAGTATTTT.

This clone was seen a few times. The chain is built from TRBV27 and TRBJ2-7; D possibly corresponds to TRBD2 (6 bases). Trimming cost V 4 bases and J 0 bases, with 13 bases left between them. Germline CDR1 and CDR2: MNHEY and SMNVEV (reference sequence). This CDR3 contains 15 residues. The CDR3 here is CASSYSGTFSYEQYF. DNA for the CDR3: TGTGCCAGCAGTTACTCCGGGACTTTCTCCTACGAGCAGTACTTC.

This chain uses TRBV12-2 with TRBJ2-7; TRBD1 is the table's D call, not checked against the DNA. TRBV12-2 corresponds to a pseudogene. This CDR3 region has 18 residues. CDR3 region: CASRFHPRQGLLTYEQYF. CDR3 in DNA: TGTGCAAGTCGCTTTCACCCCCGACAGGGGCTCTTGACCTACGAGCAGTACTTC.

This clone was picked up one time. The chain employs TRBV4-1 and TRBJ1-3, with a tentative D call TRBD1 (5 bases). Trimming removed 1 base at V and 4 bases at J, with 14 bases between. Germline-derived CDR1 and CDR2 are MGHRA and YSYEKL. The CDR3 has 16 residues. The CDR3 region is CASSQAPAGWGNTIYF. The CDR3 coding sequence is TGCGCCAGCAGCCAAGCTCCGGCAGGGTGGGGAAACACCATATATTTT.

The CDR3, as DNA: TGTGCCACCAGCAGAGAGGGACTTACAGGGGTTAATCAGCCCCAGCATTTT. Its protein is CATSREGLTGVNQPQHF. The J gene is TRBJ1-5, the V gene TRBV15, with 7 bases aligning to TRBD1. CDR3 length: 17 residues. After removal of 0 bases from V and 4 bases from J, the junction contained 9 bases not matched to a gene. Looked up from germline, CDR1 is LNHNV and CDR2 is YYDKDF (reference sequence).

The chain uses TRBV29-1 and TRBJ2-1; D is possibly TRBD1 or TRBD2 (6 bases each). Germline V gene data show CDR1 as SQVTM and CDR2 as ANQGSEA. With 3 bases removed from V and 8 bases from J, the gap between germline ends came to 11 bases. CDR3 size: 12 residues. CDR3 loop: CSVDGGPDEQFF. In DNA form, the CDR3 reads TGCAGCGTTGATGGGGGGCCCGATGAGCAGTTCTTC.

This clone has just one count. The chain recombines TRBV10-3 with TRBJ2-1; D call uncertain. The CDR3 consists of 16 residues. With 2 bases removed from V and 1 base from J, the gap between germline ends came to 12 bases. In germline, CDR1 is ENHRY, CDR2 SYGVKD. For the CDR3, the DNA is TGTGCCATCAGTGAGGGGCCGGGCAGTTCCTACAATGAGCAGTTCTTC. This gives the protein CAISEGPGSSYNEQFF.

The chain uses TRBV7-9 and TRBJ2-7, with 10 bases that match TRBD1. V lost 1 base to trimming and J lost 4 bases; unmatched junction nucleotides: 1. This CDR3 contains 14 residues. CDR1 and CDR2 from the germline V gene are SEHNR and FQNEAQ (reference sequence). The CDR3, as DNA: TGTGCCAGCAGCTTAGGGGACAGGGGTTACGAGCAGTACTTC. Translated: CASSLGDRGYEQYF.

The J gene is TRBJ2-2, the V gene TRBV9, with 8 nucleotides matching TRBD2. The CDR3 length is 15 residues. Germline CDR1 and CDR2: SGDLS and YYNGEE. After removal of 0 bases from V and 4 bases from J, the junction contained 2 bases not matched to a gene. The CDR3 is CASSVAGGRTGELFF. In DNA, the CDR3 is TGTGCCAGCAGCGTAGCGGGGGGGCGCACCGGGGAGCTGTTTTTT.

The V gene is TRBV18, the J gene TRBJ1-2; D is unresolved. CDR1 and CDR2 (germline): KGHSH, LQKENI. V lost 2 bases to trimming and J lost 4 bases, with 11 bases between them. The CDR3 sequence is 14 residues long. Here the CDR3 reads CASSPVPQTYGYTF. As DNA, the CDR3 is TGTGCCAGCTCACCAGTACCTCAGACCTATGGCTACACCTTC.